Below, one T cell receptor beta chain is given with its context. Its antigen is unidentified. These data come from a study of OX40 agonist ivuxolimab in advanced cancers. Study-level background: Cohort: around 79% men, mean age about 60, aged about 20 to 90. Study-wide findings and caveats: Clones of CD4+ and CD8+ blood T cells grew by week 6 at doses of 0.1 to 3.0 mg/kg.

Measured with immunoSEQ multiplex PCR; TCRdb has only the in-frame clones, and not every one. The data show some 17,000 clones, with around 80% seen just once and about a quarter held by the top ten. The receptor was derived from an adult with an advanced solid tumor such as melanoma, head and neck, liver or kidney cancer. The sequencing used CD4+ or CD8+ T cells sorted from blood, collected in a trial of the OX40 agonist ivuxolimab.

CDR3 nucleotides: TGTGCCAGCAGCTCCAACAGGGATCGCTACGAGCAGTACTTC. Residues: CASSSNRDRYEQYF. The genes are TRBV7-9 and TRBJ2-7; a possible D gene is TRBD1 (6 bases). Trimming removed 4 bases from V and 3 bases from J, with 13 bases in between. Germline lookup yields CDR1 SEHNR and CDR2 FQNEAQ (reference sequence). This CDR3 contains 14 residues.